The entry below describes one T cell receptor beta chain. There are a few counts of this clone. No antigen is known for it. No much larger clone exists at a distance of one base, and base qualities are not known. Each donor gave one peripheral blood draw, averaging approximately 110 mL, which was collected into heparinised tubes. Naive, central memory, regulatory and stem cell-like memory CD4+ T cells were sorted on a BD FACSAria II using a panel including CD45RO, CCR7, CD25, CD127, CD95 and CD27. Every sorted population had a purity above 95%. PBMCs were separated immediately by Lymphoprep density gradient centrifugation and were stained directly, without being cultured. So that batch effects would be minimized, each experiment stained and sorted samples in pairs, pairing one healthy donor with one patient. The High Capacity cDNA Reverse Transcription Kit was used to reverse transcribe all of the isolated RNA, meaning that expressed TCRB transcripts were what got sequenced. Naive, central memory and regulatory T cell samples underwent deep immunoSEQ sequencing, averaging about 3.57 million total reads per sample. Sorted cells were lysed in RLT buffer and RNA was extracted with DNase-treated RNeasy Micro or Mini kits, depending on cell number. To prevent cross-contamination, every cell subset was processed on its own, while patient and healthy donor samples were processed together. Using the immunoSEQ multiplex PCR, TCRB sequences were amplified from cDNA into 87-bp fragments spanning the CDR3 region. The amplicons were sequenced using the Illumina HiSeq platform. Processing in the source paper ran as follows. PCR bias was corrected computationally using synthetic template baselines, and reads within Hamming distance 2 were collapsed, with unmergeable singletons discarded. By aligning reads against IMGT, V, D and J genes, CDR3 length, and insertions or deletions at six rearrangement sites were assigned. Within each subset, clonotype counts were normalized to sorted cell number, and only after that were true diversity and Gini coefficients computed with the tcR R package. The overlap coefficient, calculated on TCRB nucleotide sequences, was used to measure repertoire sharing. Held by TCRdb, this immuneACCESS table contains in-frame sequences only and omits some clones. Under half of the omission traces to an unresolved V gene where checked; the cause of the rest is unknown. The D gene and trimming were derived from the DNA, and the V and J assignments and clone size from that table. The sample table contains more than 150,000 clones; only one count was recorded for around 10% of them. The ten largest account for under 2.5% of the sample.

CDR1 LGHNA and CDR2 YSLEER were looked up in the germline V gene. V lost 0 bases and J lost 4 bases; the stretch between them is 13 bases long. Counted from cysteine to phenylalanine, this CDR3 has 15 amino acids. Only the CDR3 portion is preserved as DNA: 45 bases, with reading frame beginning at the first base. The data are from a study of beta chain features in type 1 diabetes (dated by TCRdb to 2017 to 2018). A note on the overall study: Mean age, gender distribution, total cell number and subset yield did not differ between patients and healthy donors. Across all samples, fewer than 130 million sorted cells were examined, and cell number per subset correlated strongly with RNA yield. The study compared TCRB repertoires of sorted circulating CD4+ T cell subsets between recently diagnosed type 1 diabetes patients and matched healthy donors. Regulatory and stem cell-like memory subsets were obtained from only 8 patients and roughly eight healthy donors, while naive and central memory subsets were obtained from all 28 donors.

What the research found in general, with its limitations: The naive, central memory and regulatory TCRB repertoires appeared to resemble one another more closely among patients than among healthy donors. Because cDNA rather than genomic DNA was sequenced, highly expressing activated cells could have been over-represented, although no difference in activation and CD3 levels was found between groups. Shorter templates might be favored by PCR, yet because patient and control samples were amplified and corrected together, any such skew would affect both groups equally. Only small numbers of individuals were included in the HLA sub-analyses, which left unresolved whether HLA type had any influence on TCRB rearrangement. In all four CD4+ subsets, TCRB CDR3 length was moderately but significantly shorter in type 1 diabetes patients. At VDJ recombination sites, type 1 diabetes patients had fewer insertions and more deleted nucleotides, which implies abnormalities in thymic rearrangement.

The receptor comes from a man aged 18 to 29 in good health. The sequence joins TRBV4-3 to TRBJ2-7; the D gene identity is not certain. The specimen sequenced was central memory CD4+ T cells from blood. The nucleotide sequence is TGCGCCAGCAGCCAAGATAAGGGTTCTACTTACGAGCAGTACTTC. This encodes CASSQDKGSTYEQYF.